This passage covers 9 T cell receptor beta chains from one sample sequenced in a study of T-cell reconstitution after alpha-beta-depleted transplantation in children. Preparation of the TCRbeta library involved a method that used unique molecular identifiers. TCRdb re-called the PCR reads with MiXCR, one entry per CDR3 protein. The repertoire holds approximately 110,000 distinct CDR3 sequences, with 10% to 13% as singletons. This sample comprised PBMCs, obtained before TCRalphabeta/CD19-depleted stem cell transplant. The receptor source for this set is a boy younger than 10 with acute lymphoblastic leukemia, due to receive a stem cell transplant.

The chain recombines TRBV29-1 with TRBJ2-3; D gene uncertain. The CDR3 sequence is 12 residues long. V was shortened by 6 bases and J by 4 bases, with 11 bases between the two germline ends. Germline values: CDR1 SQVTM, CDR2 ANQGSEA. The CDR3 DNA reads TGCAGCGTCCTAATACTGGCAGATACGCAGTATTTT. This encodes CSVLILADTQYF.

This clonotype was observed a few times. The CDR3 loop reads CASSLRLAGEGTQYF. CDR3 bases: TGTGCCAGCAGCCTTAGACTAGCGGGAGAGGGGACCCAGTACTTC. This sequence joins TRBV7-8 and TRBJ2-5; 12 bases fit TRBD2. J lost 7 bases, V lost 5 bases, and 8 bases had no gene match. This CDR3 region has 15 residues. CDR1 is SGHVS, CDR2 FQNEAQ, per germline.

This chain uses TRBV29-1 with TRBJ2-1, with TRBD1 matching over 9 bases. The CDR3 extends over 15 amino acids. The trim removed 5 bases at V and 6 bases at J, leaving 11 bases unmatched. Germline V gene lookup returns CDR1 SQVTM and CDR2 ANQGSEA. For the CDR3, the DNA is TGCAGCGTTAATCCGGGACAGGGACTCGGCAATGAGCAGTTCTTC. Amino acids: CSVNPGQGLGNEQFF.

This clonotype was observed many times. The chain is built from TRBV20-1 and TRBJ2-2; 7 positions match TRBD1. Per germline, CDR1 DFQATT and CDR2 SNEGSKA (reference sequence). J lost 5 bases, V lost 5 bases, and 8 bases had no gene match. This CDR3 is built from 14 residues. CDR3 in amino acids: CSAPDRRRTGELFF. CDR3 bases: TGCAGTGCTCCGGACAGGCGGCGGACCGGGGAGCTGTTTTTT.

The V and J genes are TRBV20-1 and TRBJ1-4; possible D gene TRBD1, 5 bases. Between the trimmed V and J ends, which lost 4 bases and 14 bases, there was a span of 23 bases. This CDR3 spans 14 amino acids. The germline CDR1 and CDR2 sequences are DFQATT and SNEGSKA (reference sequence). The CDR3 region is CSAIPGTLDLGLFF. CDR3 in DNA: TGCAGTGCTATCCCCGGGACTTTAGACTTAGGGCTGTTTTTT.

This clonotype was detected only a few times. The chain carries TRBV10-3 and TRBJ2-3; 9 nucleotides line up with TRBD2. The CDR3 totals 16 residues. J was trimmed by 1 base and V by 9 bases; bases with no gene match: 11. Germline V lookup: CDR1 ENHRY, CDR2 SYGVKD. CDR3 bases: TGTGCCATGGGGATTATTAGCGGGAGCGGCACAGATACGCAGTATTTT. Amino acids: CAMGIISGSGTDTQYF.

This clonotype was seen a single time. A much larger clone differs from this one at a single base, so this may be a read error. The J gene is TRBJ2-7, the V gene TRBV20-1; 12 bases agree with TRBD2. The germline V gene encodes CDR1 DFQATT and CDR2 SNEGSKA (reference sequence). This CDR3 comprises 15 residues. CDR3 in amino acids: CCARDLAGGFYEQYF. The CDR3 DNA reads as TGCTGTGCTAGAGATCTAGCGGGAGGGTTCTACGAGCAGTACTTC.

The gene calls are TRBV11-1 and TRBJ2-1, with 14 bases identical to TRBD2. There are 19 residues in the CDR3. CDR1 and CDR2 from the germline V gene are SGHAT and FQDESV (reference sequence). V gave up 3 bases and J gave up 0 bases; unmatched junction bases: 7. The CDR3 nucleotides read TGTGCCAGCAGCTTGGGGACTAGCGGGAGCCTCCGCTCCTACAATGAGCAGTTCTTC. It translates to CASSLGTSGSLRSYNEQFF.

This clonotype was counted a few times. This chain connects TRBV5-8 to TRBJ2-7; TRBD1 is a possible D gene (6 bases). This CDR3 is built from 14 residues. Per the germline V gene, CDR1 is SGHTS and CDR2 is YDEGEE. With 4 bases removed from V and 3 bases from J, the gap between germline ends came to 14 bases. The CDR3 bases are TGTGCCAGCAGCGGACCGGGACACCACTACGAGCAGTACTTC. Translated: CASSGPGHHYEQYF.